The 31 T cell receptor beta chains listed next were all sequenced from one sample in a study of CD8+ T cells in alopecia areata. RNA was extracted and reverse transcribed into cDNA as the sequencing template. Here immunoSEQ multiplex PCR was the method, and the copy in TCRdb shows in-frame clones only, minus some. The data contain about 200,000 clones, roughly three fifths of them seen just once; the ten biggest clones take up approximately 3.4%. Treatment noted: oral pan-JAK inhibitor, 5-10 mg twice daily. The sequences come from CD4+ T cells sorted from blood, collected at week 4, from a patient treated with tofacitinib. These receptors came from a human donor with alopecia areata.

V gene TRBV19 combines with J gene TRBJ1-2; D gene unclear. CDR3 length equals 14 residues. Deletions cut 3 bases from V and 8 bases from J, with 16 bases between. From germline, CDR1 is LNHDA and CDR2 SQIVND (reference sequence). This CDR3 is CASSMGGGPSGYTF. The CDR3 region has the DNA TGTGCCAGTAGTATGGGCGGAGGGCCCTCGGGCTACACCTTC.

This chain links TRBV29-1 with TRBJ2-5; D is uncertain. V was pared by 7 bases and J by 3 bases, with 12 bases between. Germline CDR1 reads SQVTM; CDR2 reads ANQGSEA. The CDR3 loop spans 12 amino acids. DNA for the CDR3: TGCAGCGAGGCCCCCGGCGAAGAGACCCAGTACTTC. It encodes CSEAPGEETQYF.

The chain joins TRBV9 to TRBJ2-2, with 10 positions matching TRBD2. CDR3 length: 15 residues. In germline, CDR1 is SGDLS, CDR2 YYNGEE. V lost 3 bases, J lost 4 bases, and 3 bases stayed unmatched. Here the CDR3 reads CASSARTSGTGELFF. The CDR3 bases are TGTGCCAGCAGCGCAAGGACTAGCGGCACCGGGGAGCTGTTTTTT.

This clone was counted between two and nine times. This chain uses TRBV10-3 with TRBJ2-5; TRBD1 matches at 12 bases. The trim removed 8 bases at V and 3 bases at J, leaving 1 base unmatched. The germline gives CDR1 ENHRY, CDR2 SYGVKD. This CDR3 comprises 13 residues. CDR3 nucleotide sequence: TGTGCCATCGGGACAGGGGGCGAAGAGACCCAGTACTTC. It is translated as CAIGTGGEETQYF.

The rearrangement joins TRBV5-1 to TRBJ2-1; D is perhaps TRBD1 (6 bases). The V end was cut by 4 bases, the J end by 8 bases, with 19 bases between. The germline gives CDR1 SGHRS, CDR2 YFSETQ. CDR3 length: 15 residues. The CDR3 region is CASSILGAQAHEQFF. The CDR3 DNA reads TGCGCCAGCAGCATCCTGGGGGCCCAAGCCCATGAGCAGTTCTTC. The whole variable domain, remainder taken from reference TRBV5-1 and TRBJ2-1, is KAGVTQTPRYLIKTRGQQVTLSCSPISGHRSVSWYQQTPGQGLQFLFEYFSETQRNKGNFPGRFSGRQFSNSRSEMNVSTLELGDSALYLCASSILGAQAHEQFFGPGTRLTVL.

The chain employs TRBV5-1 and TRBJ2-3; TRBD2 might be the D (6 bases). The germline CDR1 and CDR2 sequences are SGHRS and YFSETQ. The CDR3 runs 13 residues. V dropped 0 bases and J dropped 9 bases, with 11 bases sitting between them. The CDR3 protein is CASSLAGLSTQYF. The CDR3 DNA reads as TGCGCCAGCAGCTTGGCGGGACTCTCGACGCAGTATTTT. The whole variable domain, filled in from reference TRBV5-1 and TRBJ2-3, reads KAGVTQTPRYLIKTRGQQVTLSCSPISGHRSVSWYQQTPGQGLQFLFEYFSETQRNKGNFPGRFSGRQFSNSRSEMNVSTLELGDSALYLCASSLAGLSTQYFGPGTRLTVL.

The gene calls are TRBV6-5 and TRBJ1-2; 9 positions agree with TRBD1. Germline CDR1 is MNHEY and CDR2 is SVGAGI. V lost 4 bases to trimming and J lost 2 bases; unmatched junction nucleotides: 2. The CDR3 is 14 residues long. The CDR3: CASSWGQGNYGYTF. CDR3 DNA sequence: TGTGCCAGCAGTTGGGGACAGGGAAACTATGGCTACACCTTC.

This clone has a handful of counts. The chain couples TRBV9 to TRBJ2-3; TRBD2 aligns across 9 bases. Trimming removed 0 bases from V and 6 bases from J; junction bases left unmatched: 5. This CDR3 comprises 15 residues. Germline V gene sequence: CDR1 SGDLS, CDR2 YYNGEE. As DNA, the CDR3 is TGTGCCAGCAGCGTAGGCGGGGGGGCCCGGGATACGCAGTATTTT. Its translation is CASSVGGGARDTQYF.

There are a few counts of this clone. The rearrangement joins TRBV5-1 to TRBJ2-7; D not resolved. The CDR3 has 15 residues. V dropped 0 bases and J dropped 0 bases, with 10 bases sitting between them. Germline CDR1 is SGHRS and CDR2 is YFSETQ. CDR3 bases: TGCGCCAGCAGCTTGGAAACGACGTCCTCCTACGAGCAGTACTTC. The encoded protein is CASSLETTSSYEQYF.

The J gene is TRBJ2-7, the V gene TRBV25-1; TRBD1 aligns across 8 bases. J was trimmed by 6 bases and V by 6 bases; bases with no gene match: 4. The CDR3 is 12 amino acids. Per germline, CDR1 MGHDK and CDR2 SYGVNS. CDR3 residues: CASRDRVGEQYF. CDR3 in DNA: TGTGCCAGCAGGGACAGGGTTGGCGAGCAGTACTTC.

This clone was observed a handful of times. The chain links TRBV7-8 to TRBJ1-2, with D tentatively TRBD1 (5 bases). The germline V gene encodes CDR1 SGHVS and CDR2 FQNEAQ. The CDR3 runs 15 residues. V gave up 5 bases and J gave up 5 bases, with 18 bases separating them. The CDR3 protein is CASSGRKGRRYGYTF. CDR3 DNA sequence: TGTGCCAGCAGCGGCCGGAAGGGGCGACGGTATGGCTACACCTTC. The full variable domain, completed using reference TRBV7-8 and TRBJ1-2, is GAGVSQSPRYKVAKRGQDVALRCDPISGHVSLFWYQQALGQGPEFLTYFQNEAQLDKSGLPSDRFFAERPEGSVSTLKIQRTQQEDSAVYLCASSGRKGRRYGYTFGSGTRLTVV.

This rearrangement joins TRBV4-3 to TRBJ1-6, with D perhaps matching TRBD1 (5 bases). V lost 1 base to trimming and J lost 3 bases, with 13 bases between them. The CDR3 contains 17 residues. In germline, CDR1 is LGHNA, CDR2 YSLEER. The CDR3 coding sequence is TGCGCCAGCAGCCAAGCTACAGGAACTCTCTATAATTCACCCCTCCACTTT. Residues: CASSQATGTLYNSPLHF.

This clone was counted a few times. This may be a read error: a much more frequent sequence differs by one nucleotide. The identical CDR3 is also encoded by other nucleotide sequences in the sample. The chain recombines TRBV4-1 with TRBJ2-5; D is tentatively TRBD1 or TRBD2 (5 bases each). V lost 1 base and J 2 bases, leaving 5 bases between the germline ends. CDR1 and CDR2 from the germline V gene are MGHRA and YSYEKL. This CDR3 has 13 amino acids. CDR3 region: CASSQGGQETQYF. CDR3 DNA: TGCGCCAGCAGCCAAGGGGGGCAAGAGACCCAGTACTTC.

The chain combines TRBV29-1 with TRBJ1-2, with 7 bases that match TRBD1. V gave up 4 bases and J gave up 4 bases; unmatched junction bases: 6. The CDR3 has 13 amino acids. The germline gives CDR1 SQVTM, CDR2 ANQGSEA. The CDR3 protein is CSVGGAGGYGYTF. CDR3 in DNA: TGCAGCGTTGGAGGGGCAGGGGGCTATGGCTACACCTTC.

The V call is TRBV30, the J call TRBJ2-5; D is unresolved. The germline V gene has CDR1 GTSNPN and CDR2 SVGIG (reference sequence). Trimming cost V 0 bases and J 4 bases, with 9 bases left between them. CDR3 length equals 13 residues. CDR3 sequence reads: CAWSVRPGETQYF. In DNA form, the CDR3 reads TGTGCCTGGAGTGTAAGACCGGGAGAGACCCAGTACTTC.

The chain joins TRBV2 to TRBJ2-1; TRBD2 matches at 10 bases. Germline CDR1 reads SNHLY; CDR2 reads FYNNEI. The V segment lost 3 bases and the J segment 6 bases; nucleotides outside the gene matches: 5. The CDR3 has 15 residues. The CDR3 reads CASSEGLAGVNEQFF. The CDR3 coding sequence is TGTGCCAGCAGTGAGGGGCTAGCGGGGGTCAATGAGCAGTTCTTC.

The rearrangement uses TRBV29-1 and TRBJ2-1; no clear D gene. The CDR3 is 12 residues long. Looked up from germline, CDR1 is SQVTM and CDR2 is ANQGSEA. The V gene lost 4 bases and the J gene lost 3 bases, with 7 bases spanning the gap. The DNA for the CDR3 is TGCAGCGTTGCGGTGGACTACAATGAGCAGTTCTTC. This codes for CSVAVDYNEQFF.

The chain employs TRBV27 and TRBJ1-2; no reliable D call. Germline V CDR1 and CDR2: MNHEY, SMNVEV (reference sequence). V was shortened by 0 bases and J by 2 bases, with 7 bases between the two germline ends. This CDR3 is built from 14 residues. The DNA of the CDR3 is TGTGCCAGCAGTTTATCCAGGTCAAACTATGGCTACACCTTC. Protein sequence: CASSLSRSNYGYTF.

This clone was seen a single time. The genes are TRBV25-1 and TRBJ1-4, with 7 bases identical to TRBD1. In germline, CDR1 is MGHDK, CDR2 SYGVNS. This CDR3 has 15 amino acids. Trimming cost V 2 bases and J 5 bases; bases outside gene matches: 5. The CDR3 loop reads CASSEKDRRNEKLFF. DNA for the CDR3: TGTGCCAGCAGTGAAAAGGACAGGAGAAATGAAAAACTGTTTTTT.

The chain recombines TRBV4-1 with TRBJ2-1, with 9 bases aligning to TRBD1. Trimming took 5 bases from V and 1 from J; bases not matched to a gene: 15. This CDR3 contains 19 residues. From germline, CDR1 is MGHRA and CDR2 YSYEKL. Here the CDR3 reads CASSRDQHTGQGSYNEQFF. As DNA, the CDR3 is TGCGCCAGCAGCAGAGATCAACACACGGGACAGGGTTCCTACAATGAGCAGTTCTTC.

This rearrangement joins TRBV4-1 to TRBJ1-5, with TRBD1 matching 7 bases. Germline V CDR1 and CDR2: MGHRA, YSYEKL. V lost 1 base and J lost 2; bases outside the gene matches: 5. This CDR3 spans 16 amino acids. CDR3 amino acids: CASSQGRGRGNQPQHF. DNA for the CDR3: TGCGCCAGCAGCCAAGGGAGGGGGCGCGGCAATCAGCCCCAGCATTTT.

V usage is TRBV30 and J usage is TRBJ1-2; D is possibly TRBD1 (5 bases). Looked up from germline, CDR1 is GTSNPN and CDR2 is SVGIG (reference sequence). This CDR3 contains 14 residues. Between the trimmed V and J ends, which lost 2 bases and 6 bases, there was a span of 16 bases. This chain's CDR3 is CAWSMGEWDHGYTF. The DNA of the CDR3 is TGTGCCTGGAGTATGGGGGAGTGGGACCATGGCTACACCTTC.

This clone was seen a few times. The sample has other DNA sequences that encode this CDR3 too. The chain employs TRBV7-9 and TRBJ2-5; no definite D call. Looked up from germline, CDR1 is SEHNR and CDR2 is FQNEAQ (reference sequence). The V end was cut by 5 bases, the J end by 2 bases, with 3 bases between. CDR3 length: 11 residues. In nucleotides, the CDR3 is TGTGCCAGCAGCCTTCAAGAGACCCAGTACTTC. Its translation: CASSLQETQYF.

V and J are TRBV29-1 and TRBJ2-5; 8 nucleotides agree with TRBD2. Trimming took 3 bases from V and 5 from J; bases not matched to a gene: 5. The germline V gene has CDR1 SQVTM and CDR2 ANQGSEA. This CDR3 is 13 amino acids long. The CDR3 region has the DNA TGCAGCGTTGACCGGGGGGGATACGAGACCCAGTACTTC. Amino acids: CSVDRGGYETQYF.

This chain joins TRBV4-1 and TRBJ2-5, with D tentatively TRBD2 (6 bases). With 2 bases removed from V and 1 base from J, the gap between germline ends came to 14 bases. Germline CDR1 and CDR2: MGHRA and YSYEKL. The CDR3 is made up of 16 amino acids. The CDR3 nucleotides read TGCGCCAGCAGCCAACCAGGAGGGAGCTCCCAAGAGACCCAGTACTTC. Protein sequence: CASSQPGGSSQETQYF.

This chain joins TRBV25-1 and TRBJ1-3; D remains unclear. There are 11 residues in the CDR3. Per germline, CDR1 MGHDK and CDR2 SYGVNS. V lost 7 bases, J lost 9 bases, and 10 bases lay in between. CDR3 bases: TGTGCCAGCAAGTTCGGCGCCACCATATATTTT. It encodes CASKFGATIYF.

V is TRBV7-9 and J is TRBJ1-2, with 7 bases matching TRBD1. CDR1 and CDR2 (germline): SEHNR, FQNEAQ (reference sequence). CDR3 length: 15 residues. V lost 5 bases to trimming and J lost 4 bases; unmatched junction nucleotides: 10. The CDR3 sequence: CASSVYRGRGYGYTF. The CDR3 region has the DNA TGTGCCAGCAGCGTCTACAGGGGCCGTGGCTATGGCTACACCTTC.

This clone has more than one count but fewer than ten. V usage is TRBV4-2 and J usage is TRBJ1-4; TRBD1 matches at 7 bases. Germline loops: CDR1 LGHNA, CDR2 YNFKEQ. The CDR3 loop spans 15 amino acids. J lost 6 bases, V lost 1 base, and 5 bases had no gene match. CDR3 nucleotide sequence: TGTGCCAGCAGCCAAGCGATTGGACAGGATGAAAAACTGTTTTTT. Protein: CASSQAIGQDEKLFF.

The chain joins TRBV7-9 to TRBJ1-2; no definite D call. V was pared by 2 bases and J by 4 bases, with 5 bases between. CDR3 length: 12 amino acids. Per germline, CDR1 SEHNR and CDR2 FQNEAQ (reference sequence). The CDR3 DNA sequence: TGTGCCAGCAGCTTATCGGCCTATGGCTACACCTTC. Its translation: CASSLSAYGYTF.

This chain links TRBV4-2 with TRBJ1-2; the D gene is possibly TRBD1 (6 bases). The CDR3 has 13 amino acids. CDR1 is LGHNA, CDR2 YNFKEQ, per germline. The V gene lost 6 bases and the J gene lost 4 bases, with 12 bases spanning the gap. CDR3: CASSAGAGYGYTF. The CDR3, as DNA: TGTGCCAGCAGTGCAGGGGCTGGCTATGGCTACACCTTC.

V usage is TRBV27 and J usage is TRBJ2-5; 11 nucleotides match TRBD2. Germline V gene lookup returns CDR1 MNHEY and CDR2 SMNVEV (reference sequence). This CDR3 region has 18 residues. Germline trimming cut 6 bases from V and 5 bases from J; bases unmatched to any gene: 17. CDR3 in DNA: TGTGCCAGCAGACCCCGACTAGCGGGGCTCTATGGTGGGGAGACCCAGTACTTC. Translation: CASRPRLAGLYGGETQYF.